The T cell receptor (beta chain) under discussion was sequenced for a study of shared clonotypes between healthy human individuals. Study as a whole: With ages of 18 to 49, the donors were two women and a few men. Study observations and caveats: Rarefaction exposed incomplete sorted-subset sequencing despite large depth.

The V end was cut by 4 bases, the J end by 10 bases, with 13 bases between. CDR1 is SEHNR, CDR2 FQNEAQ, per germline (reference sequence). The CDR3 loop spans 12 amino acids. The protocol was immunoSEQ multiplex PCR, while the TCRdb copy is restricted to in-frame clones and leaves out a portion. Of around 320,000 clones listed, around 86% are singletons. About this clone: Its antigen is as yet unknown.

Healthy adults negative for HIV, lacking recent acute infections or vaccinations, served as donors. This sequence was found in a man younger than 30 in good health. The chain joins TRBV7-9 to TRBJ1-2; TRBD1 might be the D (5 bases). Sample: memory CD8+ T cells sorted from blood. Subset indicated: CD45RO+ cells pooled with CCR7-negative TemRA cells. The CDR3 region is CASSWPPGAYTF. The CDR3 DNA follows: TGTGCCAGCAGCTGGCCCCCCGGGGCCTACACCTTC.